A selection of T cell receptor beta chains follows, all from one sample in a study of molecular identifiers for immune sequencing clone quantification. Using its own MiXCR run on the PCR reads, TCRdb lists one record per CDR3 protein. The sample includes roughly 12,000 distinct CDR3 sequences, around 17% of them seen just once. Material for sequencing was naive CD8+ T cells from blood, with Jurkat cell RNA spiked in. The receptors come from a human donor in good health. Some libraries in this study had Jurkat cell RNA spiked in. CDR3s include the opening cysteine and the closing phenylalanine or tryptophan. D genes are given only for firm matches. Part of the rows lack a size; the others show once, few, many or a class for expanded clones.

D,V,J,size,CDR3,DNA
-,TRBV7-8,TRBJ2-1,medium-sized,CASSGAQPPAGNEQFF,TGTGCCAGCAGCGGGGCGCAGCCACCGGCAGGCAATGAGCAGTTCTTC
-,TRBV3-1,TRBJ1-3,medium-sized,CASSRLGGNTIYF,TGTGCCAGCAGCCGGCTTGGTGGAAACACCATATATTTT
-,TRBV13,TRBJ2-1,many,CASSVRAYNEQFF,TGTGCCAGCAGCGTGAGAGCCTACAATGAGCAGTTCTTC
-,TRBV7-8,TRBJ2-7,few,CASSPGRTWGEQYF,TGTGCCAGCAGCCCGGGCAGGACATGGGGCGAGCAGTACTTC
-,TRBV20-1,TRBJ2-1,many,CSARGDVPNNEQFF,TGCAGTGCTAGGGGAGACGTGCCGAACAATGAGCAGTTCTTC
-,TRBV6-2/TRBV6-3,TRBJ2-1,medium-sized,CASTFYNEQFF,TGTGCCAGCACCTTCTACAATGAGCAGTTCTTC
TRBD2,TRBV3-1,TRBJ2-7,medium-sized,CASSQEASGPSYEQYF,TGTGCCAGCAGCCAAGAGGCTAGCGGACCCTCCTACGAGCAGTACTTC
-,TRBV7-6,TRBJ2-1,many,CASSLIENNEQFF,TGTGCCAGCAGCCTAATTGAAAACAATGAGCAGTTCTTC
TRBD2,TRBV20-1,TRBJ2-7,few,CSALPLAGSSYEQYF,TGCAGTGCTCTACCTTTAGCGGGAAGCTCCTACGAGCAGTACTTC
TRBD1,TRBV12-3/TRBV12-4,TRBJ2-7,-,CASSQTGAYEQYF,TGTGCCAGCAGTCAGACAGGGGCCTACGAGCAGTACTTC
TRBD1,TRBV27,TRBJ2-1,many,CASSLQEGGYEQFF,TGTGCCAGCAGTTTACAAGAAGGGGGCTATGAGCAGTTCTTC
-,TRBV25-1,TRBJ2-1,many,CASSERAVAYNEQFF,TGTGCCAGCAGTGAACGGGCCGTAGCCTACAATGAGCAGTTCTTC
-,TRBV28,TRBJ1-2,-,CASSSVSGYGYTF,TGTGCCAGCAGTTCAGTCTCGGGCTATGGCTACACCTTC
-,TRBV7-6,TRBJ1-2,medium-sized,CASSLANGLPDRLGYTF,TGTGCCAGCAGCTTAGCGAATGGACTCCCGGACCGTTTGGGCTACACCTTC
-,TRBV12-3/TRBV12-4,TRBJ2-3,many,CASTLMGEKTDTQYF,TGTGCCAGCACCCTAATGGGGGAGAAAACAGATACGCAGTATTTT
-,TRBV6-6,TRBJ2-7,medium-sized,CASSRRVSYEQYF,TGTGCCAGCAGTAGACGCGTCTCCTACGAGCAGTACTTC
-,TRBV6-5,TRBJ1-1,-,CASSDLPPVVKAFF,TGTGCCAGCTCGGACCTACCGCCGGTTGTAAAAGCTTTCTTT
TRBD2,TRBV12-3/TRBV12-4,TRBJ2-3,many,CASSQGLAGGRDTQYF,TGTGCCAGCAGTCAGGGACTAGCGGGAGGGCGTGATACGCAGTATTTT
-,TRBV6-6,TRBJ1-2,many,CASSYSRREGGYGYTF,TGTGCCAGCAGTTACTCAAGGAGGGAGGGCGGCTATGGCTACACCTTC
TRBD1,TRBV15,TRBJ2-7,many,CATSRPRDRLDYEQYF,TGTGCCACCAGCAGACCTAGGGACAGGCTAGACTACGAGCAGTACTTC
TRBD2,TRBV19,TRBJ2-1,few,CASSIVWGLAGNNEQFF,TGTGCCAGTAGTATAGTTTGGGGCCTAGCGGGAAACAATGAGCAGTTCTTC
TRBD1,TRBV5-4,TRBJ1-1,many,CASSSMGQGGTEAFF,TGTGCCAGCAGCTCAATGGGACAGGGGGGTACTGAAGCTTTCTTT
-,TRBV2,TRBJ2-5,many,CASSGDISQYF,TGTGCCAGCAGCGGGGATATTTCCCAGTACTTC
-,TRBV6-2/TRBV6-3,TRBJ2-3,medium-sized,CASSSARAVPHTDTQYF,TGTGCCAGCAGTTCGGCGCGGGCCGTCCCACACACAGATACGCAGTATTTT
-,TRBV11-3,TRBJ2-1,-,CDGSPTDSSYNEQFF,TGTGACGGCAGCCCAACGGACAGCTCCTACAATGAGCAGTTCTTC
-,TRBV20-1,TRBJ1-1,medium-sized,CSAMSGAEAFF,TGCAGTGCTATGTCTGGGGCTGAAGCTTTCTTT
TRBD2,TRBV28,TRBJ2-5,medium-sized,CASSLGTSGREWQETQYF,TGTGCCAGCAGTTTAGGGACTAGCGGGAGGGAGTGGCAAGAGACCCAGTACTTC
TRBD2,TRBV7-9,TRBJ2-7,-,CATHPASSGRYEQYF,TGTGCCACCCACCCGGCGTCTAGCGGGAGATACGAGCAGTACTTC